This TCR beta chain comes out of a study of breast tumors, draining lymph nodes, adjacent tissues. TCRdb reprocessed the multiplex PCR reads via MiXCR and lists one record per CDR3 protein. Of over 250,000 distinct CDR3 sequences listed, more than 30% are singletons. Axillary draining lymph nodes of breast cancer patients supplied the node samples. The sample holds many counts of this clonotype. The receptor was isolated from a female donor with breast cancer. Some clones in this sample may be carry-over from other donors' samples. What was sequenced was axillary lymph node tissue.

The CDR3 DNA reads TGTGCCACCAGTGCAGGCGGGAGAAGGGCCAATGAGCAGTTCTTC. Its protein product is CATSAGGRRANEQFF. The V call is TRBV24-1, the J call TRBJ2-1; 7 bases are a match to TRBD2. With V trimmed by 5 bases and J by 6 bases, 9 bases remained unmatched. CDR3 length equals 15 residues. Germline V CDR1 and CDR2: KGHDR, SFDVKD.